This is a list of T cell receptor beta chains from one sample in a study of blood T cells in healthy people across ages. TCRdb recomputed calls from the 5' RACE reads with MiXCR, one row per CDR3 protein. The table has 600,000 to 650,000 distinct CDR3 sequences, roughly three fifths seen once. Sequencing used blood. These receptors all stem from a man between 60 and 75 years old in good health. CDR3s include the opening cysteine and the closing phenylalanine or tryptophan. The D gene is left open where the match is weak. The size of a clone is reported for some rows only, either as once, few or many, or as a class for expanded clones.

d_call,j_call,clone_size,v_call,cdr3_nt,cdr3_aa
-,TRBJ2-7,-,TRBV20-1,TGCAGTGCTAGAGACCCAAAGACCTACGAGCAGTACTTC,CSARDPKTYEQYF
-,TRBJ2-5,-,TRBV29-1,TGCAGCGTTGTAACGGGGCTGGTTCGAGAGACCCAGTACTTC,CSVVTGLVRETQYF
-,TRBJ2-1,once,TRBV25-1,TGTGCCAGCAGTGGTCACACTGAGCAGTTCTTC,CASSGHTEQFF
TRBD1,TRBJ2-5,-,TRBV20-1,TGCAGTGCGCCCACTTTATCGGGACAGGGTTTTGGAGAGCAGTACTTC,CSAPTLSGQGFGEQYF
-,TRBJ1-6,-,TRBV7-2,TGTGCCAGCGGACCCCCCCGGGGAAGCTCCTATAATTCACCCCTCCACTTT,CASGPPRGSSYNSPLHF
-,TRBJ1-6,few,TRBV10-3,TGTGCCATCAGTGTGCAGGCTGAGGAGTCACCCCTCCACTTT,CAISVQAEESPLHF
-,TRBJ2-3,-,TRBV6-1,TGTGCCAGCAGTGAAGCCTTTGGACCAAGCACAGATACGCAGTATTTT,CASSEAFGPSTDTQYF
-,TRBJ1-5,-,TRBV6-6,TGTGCCAGCGGGGGATGGGCCAATCAGCCCCAGCATTTT,CASGGWANQPQHF
-,TRBJ1-4,-,TRBV3-1,TGTGCCAGCAGCCAAGATGGAGTCAGGGATGAAAAACTGTTTTTT,CASSQDGVRDEKLFF
TRBD2,TRBJ2-5,few,TRBV11-2,TGTGCCAGCAGCTTAGAATTGGGAGGGGCAGAGACCCAGTACTTC,CASSLELGGAETQYF
TRBD2,TRBJ2-5,-,TRBV20-1,TGCAGTGCTAGAGTTCAGCTAGCGGAAGAGACCCAGTACTTC,CSARVQLAEETQYF
-,TRBJ2-5,-,TRBV20-1,TGCAGTGCTAGGCTATATGGGTCGAAAGAGACCCAGTACTTC,CSARLYGSKETQYF
-,TRBJ1-5,-,TRBV20-1,TGCAGTGCTAGACAGGGTCCTCAGCCCCAGCATTTT,CSARQGPQPQHF
TRBD1,TRBJ2-5,-,TRBV24-1,TGTGCCACCAGTGACCCGGGACAGGGGAGCGAGACCCAGTACTTC,CATSDPGQGSETQYF
-,TRBJ1-2,-,TRBV18,TGTGCCAGCTCACCAGGACCTTCGGGAGGAACCCTGAGCTATGGCTACACCTTC,CASSPGPSGGTLSYGYTF
TRBD2,TRBJ2-3,many,TRBV12-3/TRBV12-4,TGTGCCAGCAGCCGGGACTACACAGATACGCAGTATTTT,CASSRDYTDTQYF
-,TRBJ1-2,-,TRBV29-1,TGCAGCGTTGGCCAGGGACGCTCCTATGGCTACACCTTC,CSVGQGRSYGYTF
TRBD1,TRBJ2-5,-,TRBV20-1,TGCAGTGCTAGTAGGACAGGGTGGGGAGAGACCCAGTACTTC,CSASRTGWGETQYF
TRBD1,TRBJ1-2,-,TRBV5-1,TGCGCCAGCAGCTTAGGGGGCCTAGTTTATGGCTACACCTTC,CASSLGGLVYGYTF
TRBD1,TRBJ1-2,-,TRBV5-5,TGTGCCAGCAGCGTGGGACAGGGGAATGGCTACACCTTC,CASSVGQGNGYTF
TRBD2,TRBJ2-1,once,TRBV3-1,TGTGCCAGCAGCCAAGTCCCTTTACTAGCGGGAGAGAACAAGGAGCAGTTCTTC,CASSQVPLLAGENKEQFF
-,TRBJ2-5,-,TRBV6-1,TGTGCCAGCAGTGTTCACAGGGTTGGGCAAGAGACCCAGTACTTC,CASSVHRVGQETQYF
-,TRBJ1-2,-,TRBV7-9,TGTGCCAGCAGCGCGGACAGACGTGGCTATGGCTACACCTTC,CASSADRRGYGYTF
TRBD2,TRBJ2-3,-,TRBV20-1,TGCAGTGCCCCTAGCGGGGCTCTTGGGTCAGATACGCAGTATTTT,CSAPSGALGSDTQYF
-,TRBJ1-5,-,TRBV12-3/TRBV12-4,TGTGCCAGCAGTTTAGGAGGGTCCAATAGCAATCAGCCCCAGCATTTT,CASSLGGSNSNQPQHF
-,TRBJ2-3,-,TRBV6-5,TGTGCCAGCAGTCTCCGGAGTGGGGGGGCGGGGGATACGCAGTATTTT,CASSLRSGGAGDTQYF
-,TRBJ2-1,-,TRBV29-1,TGCAGCTTCAGGTTTTCCCGCGCCACTGAGCAGTTCTTC,CSFRFSRATEQFF
-,TRBJ1-2,-,TRBV20-1,TGCAGTGTTCCCTCCGCGGCAGGGACTAACTATGGCTACACCTTC,CSVPSAAGTNYGYTF
-,TRBJ2-5,few,TRBV28,TGTGCCAGCACGCCGCGAGGTATGGAGACCCAGTACTTC,CASTPRGMETQYF
-,TRBJ2-6,-,TRBV4-1,TGCGCCAGCAGCCAAGATGGTATGGGGGCCAACGTCCTGACTTTC,CASSQDGMGANVLTF
TRBD2,TRBJ2-5,-,TRBV2,TGTGCCAGCAGTGCCCGACTAGCGGGGAAACAAGAGACCCAGTACTTC,CASSARLAGKQETQYF
-,TRBJ2-3,once,TRBV6-2/TRBV6-3,TGTGCCAGCAGTCCCGGACCCTCTCCCCCAGATACGCAGTATTTT,CASSPGPSPPDTQYF